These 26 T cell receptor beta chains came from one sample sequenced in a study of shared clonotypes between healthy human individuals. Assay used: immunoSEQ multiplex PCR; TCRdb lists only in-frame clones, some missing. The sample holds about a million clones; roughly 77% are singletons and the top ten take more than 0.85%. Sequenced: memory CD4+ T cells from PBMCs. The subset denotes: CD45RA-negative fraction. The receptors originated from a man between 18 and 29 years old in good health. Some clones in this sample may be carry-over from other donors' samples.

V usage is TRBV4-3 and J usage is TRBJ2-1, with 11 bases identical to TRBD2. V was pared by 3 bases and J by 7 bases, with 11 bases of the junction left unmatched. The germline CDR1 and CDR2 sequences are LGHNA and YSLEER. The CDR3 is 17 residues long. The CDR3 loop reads CASSHGVAGGSGNEQFF. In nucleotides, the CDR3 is TGCGCCAGCAGCCATGGGGTAGCGGGAGGGAGTGGGAATGAGCAGTTCTTC.

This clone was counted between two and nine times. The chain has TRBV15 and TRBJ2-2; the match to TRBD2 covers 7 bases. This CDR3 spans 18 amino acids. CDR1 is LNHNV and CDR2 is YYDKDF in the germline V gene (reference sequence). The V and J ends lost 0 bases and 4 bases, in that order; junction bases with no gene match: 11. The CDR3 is CATSRDATGGQGTGELFF. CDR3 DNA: TGTGCCACCAGCAGAGATGCAACGGGAGGCCAGGGCACCGGGGAGCTGTTTTTT.

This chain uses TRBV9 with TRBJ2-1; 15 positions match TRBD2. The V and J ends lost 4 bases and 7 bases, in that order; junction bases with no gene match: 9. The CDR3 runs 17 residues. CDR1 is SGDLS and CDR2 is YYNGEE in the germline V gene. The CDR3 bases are TGTGCCAGCAGCCCGAGGGGACTAGCGGGAGGTGGGAATGAGCAGTTCTTC. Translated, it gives CASSPRGLAGGGNEQFF.

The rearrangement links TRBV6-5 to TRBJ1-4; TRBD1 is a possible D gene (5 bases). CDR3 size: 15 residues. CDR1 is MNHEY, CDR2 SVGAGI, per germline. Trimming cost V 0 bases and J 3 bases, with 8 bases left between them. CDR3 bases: TGTGCCAGCAGTTACTCCGGGGCCTCTAATGAAAAACTGTTTTTT. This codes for CASSYSGASNEKLFF.

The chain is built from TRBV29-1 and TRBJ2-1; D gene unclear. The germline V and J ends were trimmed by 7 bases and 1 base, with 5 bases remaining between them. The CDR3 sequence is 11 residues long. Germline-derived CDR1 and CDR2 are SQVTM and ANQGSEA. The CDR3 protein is CSGSSYNEQFF. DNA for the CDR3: TGCAGCGGGAGTTCCTACAATGAGCAGTTCTTC.

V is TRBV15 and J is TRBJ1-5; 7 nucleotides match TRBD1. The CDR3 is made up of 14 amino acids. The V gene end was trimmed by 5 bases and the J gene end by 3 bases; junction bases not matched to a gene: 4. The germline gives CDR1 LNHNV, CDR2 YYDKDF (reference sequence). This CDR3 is CATSQGVYNQPQHF. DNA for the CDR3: TGTGCCACCAGCCAGGGGGTCTACAATCAGCCCCAGCATTTT.

The CDR3 reads CASSPGHSYEQYF. In DNA, the CDR3 is TGTGCCAGCAGCCCCGGACACAGCTACGAGCAGTACTTC. The V and J genes are TRBV5-6 and TRBJ2-7; D might be TRBD1 (5 bases). V lost 4 bases and J lost 3, with 11 bases in between. Germline V CDR1 and CDR2: SGHDT, YYEEEE. This CDR3 is 13 amino acids long.

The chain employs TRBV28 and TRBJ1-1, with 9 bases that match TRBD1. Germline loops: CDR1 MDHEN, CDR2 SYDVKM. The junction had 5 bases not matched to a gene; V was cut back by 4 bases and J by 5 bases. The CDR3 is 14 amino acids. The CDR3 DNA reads TGTGCCAGCAGTTCACAGGGGGCGAGGACTGAAGCTTTCTTT. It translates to CASSSQGARTEAFF.

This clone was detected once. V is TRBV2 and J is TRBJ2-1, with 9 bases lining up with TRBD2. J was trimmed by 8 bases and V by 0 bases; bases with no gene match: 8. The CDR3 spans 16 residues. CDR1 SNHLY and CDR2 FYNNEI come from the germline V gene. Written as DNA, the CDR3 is TGTGCCAGCAGTGAAGCGCTTGGTAGCGGGAGCGATGAGCAGTTCTTC. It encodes CASSEALGSGSDEQFF.

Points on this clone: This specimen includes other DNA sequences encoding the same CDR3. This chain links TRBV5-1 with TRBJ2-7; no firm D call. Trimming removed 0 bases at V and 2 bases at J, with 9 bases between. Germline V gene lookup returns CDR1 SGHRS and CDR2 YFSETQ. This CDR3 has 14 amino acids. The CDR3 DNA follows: TGCGCCAGCAGCTTGGCTCCGGGTCCCTACGAGCAGTACTTC. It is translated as CASSLAPGPYEQYF.

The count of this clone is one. In DNA, the CDR3 is TGTGCCAGCAGCCCCGGACAGGCCGAGATTTCGACCCAGTACTTC. As protein: CASSPGQAEISTQYF. The chain employs TRBV7-6 and TRBJ2-5; 7 bases match TRBD1. Trimming cost V 5 bases and J 7 bases; bases outside gene matches: 13. This CDR3 has 15 residues. The germline gives CDR1 SGHVS, CDR2 FNYEAQ.

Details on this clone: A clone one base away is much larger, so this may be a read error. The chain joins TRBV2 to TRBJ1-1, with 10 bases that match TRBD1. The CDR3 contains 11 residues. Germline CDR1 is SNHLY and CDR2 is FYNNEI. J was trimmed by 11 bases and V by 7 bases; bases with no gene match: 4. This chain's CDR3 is CASKGTGVAFF. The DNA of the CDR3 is TGTGCCAGCAAGGGGACAGGGGTCGCTTTCTTT. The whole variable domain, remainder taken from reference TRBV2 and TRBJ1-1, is EPEVTQTPSHQVTQMGQEVILRCVPISNHLYFYWYRQILGQKVEFLVSFYNNEISEKSEIFDDQFSVERPDGSNFTLKIRSTKLEDSAMYFCASKGTGVAFFGQGTRLTVV.

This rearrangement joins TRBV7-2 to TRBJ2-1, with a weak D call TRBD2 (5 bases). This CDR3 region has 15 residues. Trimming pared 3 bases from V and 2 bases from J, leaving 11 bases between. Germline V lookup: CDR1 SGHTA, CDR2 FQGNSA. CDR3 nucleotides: TGTGCCAGCAGCTTCTGGGAGAGTCCCTACAATGAGCAGTTCTTC. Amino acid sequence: CASSFWESPYNEQFF.

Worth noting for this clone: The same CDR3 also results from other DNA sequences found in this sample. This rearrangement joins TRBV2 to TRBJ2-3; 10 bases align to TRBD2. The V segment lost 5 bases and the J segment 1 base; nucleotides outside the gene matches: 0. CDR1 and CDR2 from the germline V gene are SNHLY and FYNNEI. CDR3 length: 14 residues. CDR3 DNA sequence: TGTGCCAGCAGTCTAGCGGGAGGCACAGATACGCAGTATTTT. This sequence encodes CASSLAGGTDTQYF.

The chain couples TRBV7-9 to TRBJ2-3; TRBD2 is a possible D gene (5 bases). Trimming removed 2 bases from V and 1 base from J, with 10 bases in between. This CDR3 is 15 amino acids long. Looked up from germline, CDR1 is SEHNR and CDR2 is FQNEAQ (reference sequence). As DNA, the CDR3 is TGTGCCAGCAGCTTATTCAGCGGCGGCACAGATACGCAGTATTTT. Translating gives CASSLFSGGTDTQYF.

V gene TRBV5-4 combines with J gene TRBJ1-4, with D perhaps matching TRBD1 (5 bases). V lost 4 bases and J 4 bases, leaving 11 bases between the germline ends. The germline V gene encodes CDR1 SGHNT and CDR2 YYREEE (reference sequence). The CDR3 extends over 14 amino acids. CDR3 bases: TGTGCCAGCAGCGTAATGGGACTTAATGAAAAACTGTTTTTT. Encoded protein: CASSVMGLNEKLFF.

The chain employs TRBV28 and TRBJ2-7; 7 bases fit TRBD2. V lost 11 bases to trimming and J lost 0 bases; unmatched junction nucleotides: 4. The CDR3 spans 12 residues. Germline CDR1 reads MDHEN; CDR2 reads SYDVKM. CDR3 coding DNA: TGTGCCGCACGGACTAGCTCCTACGAGCAGTACTTC. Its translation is CAARTSSYEQYF. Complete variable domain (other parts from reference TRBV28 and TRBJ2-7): DVKVTQSSRYLVKRTGEKVFLECVQDMDHENMFWYRQDPGLGLRLIYFSYDVKMKEKGDIPEGYSVSREKKERFSLILESASTNQTSMYLCAARTSSYEQYFGPGTRLTVT.

This CDR3 is CASSLVGIAQETQYF. In DNA, the CDR3 is TGTGCCAGCAGCTTAGTGGGCATAGCTCAAGAGACCCAGTACTTC. The rearrangement joins TRBV7-9 to TRBJ2-5; no clear D. This CDR3 region has 15 residues. V lost 1 base to trimming and J lost 2 bases, with 11 bases between them. Germline assignment: CDR1 SEHNR and CDR2 FQNEAQ (reference sequence).

CDR3 bases: TGCAGCGTCCACATACACTCTGGAAACACCATATATTTT. This translates into CSVHIHSGNTIYF. The genes are TRBV29-1 and TRBJ1-3; the D is unclear. The CDR3 is 13 residues long. Germline CDR1 SQVTM, CDR2 ANQGSEA. Trimming left V 6 bases short and J 0 bases short, with 9 bases between.

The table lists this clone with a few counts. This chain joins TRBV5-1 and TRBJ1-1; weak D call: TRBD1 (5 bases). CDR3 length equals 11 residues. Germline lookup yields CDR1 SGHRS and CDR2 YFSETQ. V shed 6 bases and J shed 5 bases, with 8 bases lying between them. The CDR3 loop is CASKGETEAFF. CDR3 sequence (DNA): TGCGCCAGCAAAGGGGAGACTGAAGCTTTCTTT.

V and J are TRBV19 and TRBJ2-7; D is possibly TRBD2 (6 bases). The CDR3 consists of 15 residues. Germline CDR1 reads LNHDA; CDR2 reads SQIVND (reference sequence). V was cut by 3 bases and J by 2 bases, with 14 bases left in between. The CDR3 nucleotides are TGTGCCAGTAGTATTGAGCGGGCAGGGACCTACGAGCAGTACTTC. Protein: CASSIERAGTYEQYF.

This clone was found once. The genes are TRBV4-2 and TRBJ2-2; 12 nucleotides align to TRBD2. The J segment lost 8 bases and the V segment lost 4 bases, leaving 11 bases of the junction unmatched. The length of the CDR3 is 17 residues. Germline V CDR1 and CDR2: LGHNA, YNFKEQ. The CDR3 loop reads CASSPPRASGRGGELFF. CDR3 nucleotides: TGTGCCAGCAGCCCCCCGAGGGCTAGCGGGAGGGGGGGGGAGCTGTTTTTT.

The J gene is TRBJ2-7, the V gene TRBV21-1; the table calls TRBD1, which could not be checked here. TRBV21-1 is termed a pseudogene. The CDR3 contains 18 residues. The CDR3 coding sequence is TGTGCCACCCCACAGAAGCGAGGGACAGGGGGCCAAACCTACGAGCAGTACTTC. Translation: CATPQKRGTGGQTYEQYF.

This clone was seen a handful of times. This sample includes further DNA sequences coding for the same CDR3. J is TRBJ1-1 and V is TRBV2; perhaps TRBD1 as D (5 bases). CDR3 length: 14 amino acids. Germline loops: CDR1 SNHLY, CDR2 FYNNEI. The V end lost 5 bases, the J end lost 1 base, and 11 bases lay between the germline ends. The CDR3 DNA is TGTGCCAGCAGTCTTCAGGGAAGGAACACTGAAGCTTTCTTT. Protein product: CASSLQGRNTEAFF.

CDR3 region: CASTFQGAYNEQFF. CDR3 coding DNA: TGTGCCAGCACCTTCCAGGGAGCCTACAATGAGCAGTTCTTC. The chain has TRBV2 and TRBJ2-1; D might be TRBD1 or TRBD2, each matching 5 bases. V lost 7 bases, J lost 2 bases, and 12 bases lay in between. This CDR3 has 14 residues. Germline V CDR1 and CDR2: SNHLY, FYNNEI.

CDR3 protein: CASRGEGTEDFYGYTF. The DNA for the CDR3 is TGCGCCAGCAGGGGGGAAGGGACGGAAGACTTCTATGGCTACACCTTC. The rearrangement joins TRBV5-1 to TRBJ1-2; tentative D call: TRBD1 (5 bases). The CDR3 is made up of 16 amino acids. V was trimmed by 5 bases and J by 4 bases, leaving 21 bases between them. CDR1 and CDR2 from the germline V gene are SGHRS and YFSETQ.